The 20 T cell receptor beta chains below come from one sample, sequenced in a study of Graves' ophthalmopathy and Graves' hyperthyroidism. Transcripts of RNA were the source for amplifying TCR beta CDR3 regions. The library came from an HTBI-primed first-round RT-PCR and a second-round multiplex PCR. TCRdb used MiXCR to reprocess the multiplex PCR reads, holding one entry per CDR3 protein. The data contain around 340,000 distinct CDR3 sequences, roughly a sixth of them singletons. What was sequenced was peripheral blood. Source of these receptors: an adult man with Graves' ophthalmopathy.

In its sample, this clonotype was seen many times. The chain is built from TRBV20-1 and TRBJ1-5; TRBD1 might be the D (6 bases). Germline V CDR1 and CDR2: DFQATT, SNEGSKA (reference sequence). Trimming took off 4 bases at V and 3 bases at J, with 16 bases between the two ends. CDR3 length: 15 amino acids. The CDR3 loop reads CSATKRGGVNQPQHF. Here the CDR3 DNA reads TGCAGTGCTACGAAAAGGGGGGGTGTCAATCAGCCCCAGCATTTT.

This clonotype was seen many times. This sequence joins TRBV12-3 or TRBV12-4 and TRBJ2-6; D is undetermined. The CDR3 runs 16 residues. Trimming shortened V by 2 bases and J by 2 bases, and 10 bases separated the two germline ends. The CDR3 DNA is TGTGCCAGCAGTTTAATCTACGGTACTGGGGCCAACGTCCTGACTTTC. Protein sequence: CASSLIYGTGANVLTF.

This clonotype was counted many times. The CDR3 bases are TGCGCCAGCAGCGCATCCGGGACAGGAACCGGGGAGCTGTTTTTT. Protein product: CASSASGTGTGELFF. The chain employs TRBV5-1 and TRBJ2-2; 8 nucleotides match TRBD1. Germline V gives CDR1 SGHRS, CDR2 YFSETQ. V shed 4 bases, J shed 5 bases, and the junction held 7 bases outside the gene matches. This CDR3 region has 15 residues.

This clonotype was counted ten times or more. The V and J genes are TRBV9 and TRBJ1-1; D remains ambiguous. Germline loops: CDR1 SGDLS, CDR2 YYNGEE. This CDR3 has 15 residues. The V end was cut by 0 bases, the J end by 3 bases, with 12 bases between. The CDR3 region has the DNA TGTGCCAGCAGCGTAGAATGGACCCCGGACACTGAAGCTTTCTTT. It yields the protein CASSVEWTPDTEAFF.

Ten or more counts support this clonotype. The genes are TRBV2 and TRBJ1-1; no clear D gene. The germline CDR1 and CDR2 sequences are SNHLY and FYNNEI. The germline V and J ends were trimmed by 3 bases and 7 bases, with 6 bases remaining between them. The length of the CDR3 is 11 residues. The chain's CDR3 is CASSDRIEAFF. DNA for the CDR3: TGTGCCAGCAGTGACCGGATTGAAGCTTTCTTT.

The chain couples TRBV12-3 or TRBV12-4 to TRBJ1-1; D remains unclear. CDR3 length: 13 amino acids. Trimming removed 2 bases from V and 8 bases from J, with 12 bases in between. Here the CDR3 DNA reads TGTGCCAGCAGTTTAAGTTTAGGCAGCGAAGCTTTCTTT. Translating it yields CASSLSLGSEAFF.

The CDR3 here is CASIRVWGNQPQHF. In DNA form, the CDR3 reads TGTGCCAGCATCCGGGTTTGGGGCAATCAGCCCCAGCATTTT. The chain uses TRBV28 and TRBJ1-5; D is unclear. The CDR3 has 14 residues. Germline-derived CDR1 and CDR2 are MDHEN and SYDVKM. Trimming left V 7 bases short and J 2 bases short, with 12 bases between.

This clonotype has ten or more counts. This chain uses TRBV19 with TRBJ1-2; D possibly corresponds to TRBD1 (5 bases). This CDR3 region has 13 residues. V shed 8 bases and J shed 4 bases, with 14 bases lying between them. Germline V gene sequence: CDR1 LNHDA, CDR2 SQIVND (reference sequence). CDR3 amino acids: CASGSGRSYGYTF. The DNA for the CDR3 is TGTGCCAGTGGATCGGGACGGAGCTATGGCTACACCTTC.

Ten or more counts support this clonotype. Lacking the conserved final phenylalanine or tryptophan, this CDR3 likely reflects a read error. The rearrangement uses TRBV7-9 and TRBJ1-2, with a possible D match to TRBD1 (6 bases). V dropped 0 bases and J dropped 4 bases, with 12 bases sitting between them. CDR1 and CDR2 (germline): SEHNR, FQNEAQ (reference sequence). The CDR3 spans 15 residues. CDR3 DNA: TGTGCCAGCAGCTTAGCCGTGGTAGGGGGCTATGGCTACACCCTC. Protein: CASSLAVVGGYGYTL.

This clonotype has at least ten counts. V is TRBV28 and J is TRBJ1-1; TRBD1 agrees at 7 bases. The CDR3 is made up of 16 amino acids. The ends lost 4 bases at V and 0 bases at J; junction bases unmatched: 8. Looked up from germline, CDR1 is MDHEN and CDR2 is SYDVKM. The CDR3 sequence is CASSSTGARMNTEAFF. CDR3 nucleotides: TGTGCCAGCAGTTCCACAGGGGCCCGCATGAACACTGAAGCTTTCTTT.

This clonotype was picked up many times. The CDR3 loop is CASSLMSAMNTEAFF. DNA for the CDR3: TGCGCCAGCAGCTTGATGTCAGCGATGAACACTGAAGCTTTCTTT. V gene TRBV5-1 combines with J gene TRBJ1-1; D not resolved. The germline CDR1 and CDR2 sequences are SGHRS and YFSETQ. The CDR3 runs to 15 residues. V was cut by 1 base and J by 0 bases, with 10 bases left in between.

This clonotype was counted many times. The genes are TRBV30 and TRBJ2-2; D might be TRBD2 (6 bases). Germline lookup yields CDR1 GTSNPN and CDR2 SVGIG (reference sequence). Trimming removed 2 bases from V and 5 bases from J, with 9 bases in between. The CDR3 loop spans 13 amino acids. The CDR3 DNA follows: TGTGCCTGGAGTTGGGGGGAAACCGGGGAGCTGTTTTTT. It translates to CAWSWGETGELFF.

This clonotype was observed many times. V gene TRBV20-1 combines with J gene TRBJ2-5; possible D gene TRBD2, 6 bases. CDR1 and CDR2 from the germline V gene are DFQATT and SNEGSKA (reference sequence). The V end lost 3 bases, the J end lost 2 bases, and 10 bases lay between the germline ends. There are 13 residues in the CDR3. Written as DNA, the CDR3 is TGCAGTGCTAGGTGGCGGGGACAAGAGACCCAGTACTTC. Protein: CSARWRGQETQYF.

The chain has TRBV7-9 and TRBJ1-1; D is ambiguous. The ends were cut back, 6 bases at V and 5 bases at J, with 10 bases in the middle. Germline CDR1 SEHNR, CDR2 FQNEAQ (reference sequence). The CDR3 has 12 residues. DNA for the CDR3: TGTGCCAGCAGTGTTCTAGAGACTGAAGCTTTCTTT. Protein product: CASSVLETEAFF.

This clonotype was observed many times. The chain joins TRBV11-1 to TRBJ2-2, with D possibly matching TRBD2 (6 bases). The germline gives CDR1 SGHAT, CDR2 FQDESV (reference sequence). V dropped 5 bases and J dropped 7 bases, with 20 bases sitting between them. The CDR3 runs to 16 residues. CDR3 bases: TGTGCCAGCAGCCCCCCTTCCGGGCTAGCGATCGGGGAGCTGTTTTTT. The encoded protein is CASSPPSGLAIGELFF.

This clonotype has ten or more counts. This sequence joins TRBV20-1 and TRBJ2-5; D may be TRBD2 (6 bases). The germline V gene has CDR1 DFQATT and CDR2 SNEGSKA (reference sequence). The CDR3 spans 13 residues. Trimming removed 6 bases at V and 2 bases at J, with 13 bases between. The CDR3 is CSAAGLTQETQYF. CDR3 sequence (DNA): TGCAGTGCCGCCGGACTAACTCAAGAGACCCAGTACTTC.

This clonotype has ten or more counts. The V and J genes are TRBV2 and TRBJ2-5; 11 nucleotides line up with TRBD1. V lost 6 bases to trimming and J lost 5 bases; unmatched junction nucleotides: 5. The V gene's germline CDR1 is SNHLY and CDR2 FYNNEI. The CDR3 is 14 residues long. The CDR3 loop is CASSGQGAWETQYF. The CDR3 DNA sequence: TGTGCCAGCAGCGGACAGGGGGCTTGGGAGACCCAGTACTTC.

This clonotype was recorded many times. This may stem from a read error, because a much larger clone lies one nucleotide away. Since no conserved phenylalanine or tryptophan closes the CDR3, a read error is the likely cause. The rearrangement links TRBV11-3 to TRBJ1-2; tentatively, D is TRBD1 (5 bases). The V gene lost 0 bases and the J gene lost 3 bases, with 11 bases spanning the gap. This CDR3 is built from 15 residues. Germline V gene lookup returns CDR1 SGHNT and CDR2 YENEEA. This chain's CDR3 is CASSLEGQPYYGYTS. DNA for the CDR3: TGTGCCAGCAGCTTAGAAGGACAACCTTACTATGGCTACACCTCC.

The gene calls are TRBV6-1 and TRBJ1-6, with D hard to call. V was clipped by 2 bases and J by 10 bases, with 9 bases between them. The CDR3 sequence is 13 residues long. Germline V gene data show CDR1 as MNHNS and CDR2 as SASEGT. CDR3 loop: CASSEKLRSPLHF. CDR3 coding DNA: TGTGCCAGCAGTGAAAAGCTAAGGTCACCCCTCCACTTT.

This clonotype was recorded at least ten times. This rearrangement joins TRBV12-3 or TRBV12-4 to TRBJ2-5; D may be TRBD1 (6 bases). The V end lost 6 bases, the J end lost 5 bases, and 13 bases lay between the germline ends. CDR3 length: 13 amino acids. The CDR3 nucleotides read TGTGCCAGCAGGAAACAGGGATTGGAGACCCAGTACTTC. It specifies CASRKQGLETQYF.